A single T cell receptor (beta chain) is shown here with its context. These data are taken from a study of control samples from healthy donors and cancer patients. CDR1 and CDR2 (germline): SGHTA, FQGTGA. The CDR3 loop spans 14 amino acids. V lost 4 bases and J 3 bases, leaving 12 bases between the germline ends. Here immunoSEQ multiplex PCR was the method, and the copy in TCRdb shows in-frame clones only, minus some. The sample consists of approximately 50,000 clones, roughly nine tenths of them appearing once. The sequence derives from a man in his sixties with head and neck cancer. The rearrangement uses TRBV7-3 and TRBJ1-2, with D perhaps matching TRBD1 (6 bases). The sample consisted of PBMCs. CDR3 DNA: TGTGCCAGCAGCTCCTCCAGGGGCGACTATGGCTACACCTTC. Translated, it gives CASSSSRGDYGYTF.